The entry that follows covers one TCR beta chain sequence. The antigen is unknown. Clones were sequenced by immunoSEQ multiplex PCR, and TCRdb holds only the in-frame ones, with some missing. The sample records about 600,000 clones, approximately 97% being singletons. With 5 bases removed from V and 4 bases from J, the gap between germline ends came to 16 bases. The CDR3 covers 14 residues. Germline CDR1 SGHTS, CDR2 YDEGEE. The sample comes from a study of shared clonotypes between healthy human individuals. Study-level background: CD8 memory received one plate per donor, CD8 naive two, CD4 memory three and CD4 naive three. General observations from the study: It was expected that sequencing depth would affect clonotype sharing among donors. The small donor group covered limited genetic and exposure diversity.

The source is a woman in her 30s in good health. Material for sequencing was naive CD4+ T cells sorted from blood. Regarding subset: CD45RA+ positively selected. This chain joins TRBV5-8 and TRBJ2-7; unclear D gene. CDR3 in DNA: TGTGCCAGCAGTCCCAGGAACAATCCATACGAGCAGTACTTC. This encodes CASSPRNNPYEQYF.